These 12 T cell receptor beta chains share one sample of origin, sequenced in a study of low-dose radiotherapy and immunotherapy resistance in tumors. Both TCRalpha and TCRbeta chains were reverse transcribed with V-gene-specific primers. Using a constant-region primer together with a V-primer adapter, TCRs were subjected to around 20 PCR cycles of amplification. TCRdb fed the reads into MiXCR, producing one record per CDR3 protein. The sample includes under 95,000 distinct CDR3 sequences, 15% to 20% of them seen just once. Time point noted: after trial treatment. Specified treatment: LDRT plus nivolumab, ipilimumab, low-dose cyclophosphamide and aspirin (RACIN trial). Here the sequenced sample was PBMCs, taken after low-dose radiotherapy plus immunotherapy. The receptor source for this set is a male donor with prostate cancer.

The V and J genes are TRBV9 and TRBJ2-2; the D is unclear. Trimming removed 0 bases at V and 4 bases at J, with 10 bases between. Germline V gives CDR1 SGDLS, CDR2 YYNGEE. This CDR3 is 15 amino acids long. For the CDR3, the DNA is TGTGCCAGCAGCGTAGAAGGGTTGAGCACCGGGGAGCTGTTTTTT. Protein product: CASSVEGLSTGELFF.

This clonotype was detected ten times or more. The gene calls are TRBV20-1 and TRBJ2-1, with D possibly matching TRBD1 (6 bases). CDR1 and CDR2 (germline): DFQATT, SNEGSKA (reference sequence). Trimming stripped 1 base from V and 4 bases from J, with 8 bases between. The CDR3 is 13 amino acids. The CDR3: CSARVGQYNEQFF. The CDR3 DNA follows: TGCAGTGCTAGAGTCGGACAGTACAATGAGCAGTTCTTC.

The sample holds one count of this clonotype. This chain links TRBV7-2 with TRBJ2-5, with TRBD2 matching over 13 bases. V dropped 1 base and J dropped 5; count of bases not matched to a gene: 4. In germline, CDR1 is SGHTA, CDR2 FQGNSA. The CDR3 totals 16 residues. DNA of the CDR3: TGTGCCAGCAGCTTAGTGGGACTAGCGGGAAAGGAGACCCAGTACTTC. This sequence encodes CASSLVGLAGKETQYF.

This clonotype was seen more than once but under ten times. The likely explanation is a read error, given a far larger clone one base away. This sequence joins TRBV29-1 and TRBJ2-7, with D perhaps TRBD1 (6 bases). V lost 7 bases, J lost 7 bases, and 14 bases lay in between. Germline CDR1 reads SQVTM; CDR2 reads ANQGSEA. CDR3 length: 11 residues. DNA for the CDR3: TGCAGCGCCCAGGAAGGGGGTGAGCAGTACTTC. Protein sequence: CSAQEGGEQYF.

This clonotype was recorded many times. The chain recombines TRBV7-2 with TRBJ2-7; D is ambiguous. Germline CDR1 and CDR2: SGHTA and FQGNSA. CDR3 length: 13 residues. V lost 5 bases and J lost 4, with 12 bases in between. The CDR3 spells CASSPTPGYEQYF. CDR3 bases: TGTGCCAGCAGCCCAACCCCGGGTTACGAGCAGTACTTC.

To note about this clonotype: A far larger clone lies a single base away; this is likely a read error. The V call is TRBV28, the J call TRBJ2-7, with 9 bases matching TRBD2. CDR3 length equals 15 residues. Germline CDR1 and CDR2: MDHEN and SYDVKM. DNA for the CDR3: TGTACCAGCAGTTACCGAGCGGGAGGAACCTACGAGCAGTACTTC. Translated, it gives CTSSYRAGGTYEQYF.

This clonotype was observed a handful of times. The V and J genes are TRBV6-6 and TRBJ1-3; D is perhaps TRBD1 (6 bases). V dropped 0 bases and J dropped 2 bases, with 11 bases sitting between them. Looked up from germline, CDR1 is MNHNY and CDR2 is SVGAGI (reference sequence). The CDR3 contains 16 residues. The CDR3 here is CASSYSGGGPGNTIYF. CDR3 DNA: TGTGCCAGCAGTTACTCTGGCGGGGGCCCTGGAAACACCATATATTTT.

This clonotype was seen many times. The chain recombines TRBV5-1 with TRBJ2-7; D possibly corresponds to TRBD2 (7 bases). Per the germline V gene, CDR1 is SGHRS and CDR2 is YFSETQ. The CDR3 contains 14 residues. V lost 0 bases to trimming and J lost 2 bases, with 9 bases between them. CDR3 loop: CASSLGEGAYEQYF. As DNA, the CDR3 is TGCGCCAGCAGCTTGGGGGAGGGGGCCTACGAGCAGTACTTC.

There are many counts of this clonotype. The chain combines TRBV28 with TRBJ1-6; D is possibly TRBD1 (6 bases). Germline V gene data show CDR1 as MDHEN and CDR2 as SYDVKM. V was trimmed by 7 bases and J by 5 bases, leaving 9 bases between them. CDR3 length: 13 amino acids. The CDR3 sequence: CASTRTDNSPLHF. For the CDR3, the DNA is TGTGCCAGCACCCGGACAGATAATTCACCCCTCCACTTT.

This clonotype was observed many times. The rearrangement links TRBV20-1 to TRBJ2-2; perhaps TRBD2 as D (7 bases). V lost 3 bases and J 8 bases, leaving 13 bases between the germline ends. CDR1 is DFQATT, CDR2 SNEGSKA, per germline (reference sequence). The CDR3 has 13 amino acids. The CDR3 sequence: CSASEGGSGELFF. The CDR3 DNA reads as TGCAGTGCTAGTGAGGGGGGGAGTGGGGAGCTGTTTTTT.

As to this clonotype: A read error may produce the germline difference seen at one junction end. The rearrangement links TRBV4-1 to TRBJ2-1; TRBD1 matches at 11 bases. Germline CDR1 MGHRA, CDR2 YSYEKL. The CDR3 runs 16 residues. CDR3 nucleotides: TGCGCTAGCAGCCGAGATGGACAGGGGGCCTACAGTGAGCAGTTCTTC. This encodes CASSRDGQGAYSEQFF.

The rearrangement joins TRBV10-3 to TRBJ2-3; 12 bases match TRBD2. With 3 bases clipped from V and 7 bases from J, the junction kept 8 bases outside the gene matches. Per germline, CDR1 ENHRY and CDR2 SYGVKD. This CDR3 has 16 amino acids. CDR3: CAISDSTSGSGNTQYF. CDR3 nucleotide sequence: TGTGCCATCAGTGACTCGACTAGCGGGAGTGGAAATACGCAGTATTTT.